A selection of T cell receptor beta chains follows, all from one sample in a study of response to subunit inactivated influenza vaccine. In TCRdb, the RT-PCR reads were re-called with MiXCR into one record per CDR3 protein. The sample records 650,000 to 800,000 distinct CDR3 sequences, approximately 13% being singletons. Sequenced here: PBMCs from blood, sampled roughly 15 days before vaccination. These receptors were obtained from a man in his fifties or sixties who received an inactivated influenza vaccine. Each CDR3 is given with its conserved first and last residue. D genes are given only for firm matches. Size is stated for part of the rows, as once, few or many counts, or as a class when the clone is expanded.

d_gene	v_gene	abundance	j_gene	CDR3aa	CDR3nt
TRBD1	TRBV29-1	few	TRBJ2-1	CSVRQGPGDEQFF	TGCAGCGTTCGACAGGGCCCTGGGGATGAGCAGTTCTTC
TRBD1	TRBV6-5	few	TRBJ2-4	CASSYSRQGAIQYF	TGTGCCAGCAGTTACTCAAGGCAGGGGGCCATTCAGTACTTC
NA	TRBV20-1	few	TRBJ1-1	CSARKGGTEAFF	TGCAGTGCTAGGAAGGGGGGCACTGAAGCTTTCTTT
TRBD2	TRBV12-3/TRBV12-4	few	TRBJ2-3	CASSPEREGHDTQYF	TGTGCCAGCAGTCCGGAGCGGGAGGGCCATGATACGCAGTATTTT
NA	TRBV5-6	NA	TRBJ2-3	CASSLEGRLTDTQYF	TGTGCCAGCAGCTTGGAAGGCCGACTCACAGATACGCAGTATTTT
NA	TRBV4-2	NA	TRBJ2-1	CASSPGLGNNEQFF	TGTGCCAGCAGCCCGGGACTGGGAAACAATGAGCAGTTCTTC
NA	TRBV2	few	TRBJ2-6	CASSEAPGTGANVLTF	TGTGCCAGCAGTGAAGCGCCAGGGACCGGGGCCAACGTCCTGACTTTC
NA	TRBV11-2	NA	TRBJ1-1	CASSGQWDTEAFF	TGTGCCAGCAGCGGACAGTGGGACACTGAAGCTTTCTTT
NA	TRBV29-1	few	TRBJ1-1	CSVVGAAFWNTEAFF	TGCAGCGTTGTGGGGGCAGCCTTTTGGAACACTGAAGCTTTCTTT
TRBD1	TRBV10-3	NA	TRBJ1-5	CAISESSRGPNQPQHF	TGTGCCATCAGTGAGTCGTCCAGGGGGCCCAATCAGCCCCAGCATTTT
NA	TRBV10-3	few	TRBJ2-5	CAISERLQETQYF	TGTGCCATCAGTGAAAGGCTTCAAGAGACCCAGTACTTC
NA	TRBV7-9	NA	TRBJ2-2	CASTEPRMNTGELFF	TGTGCCAGCACCGAGCCTCGTATGAACACCGGGGAGCTGTTTTTT
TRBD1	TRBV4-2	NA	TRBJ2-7	CASSQRDRDYEQYF	TGTGCCAGCAGCCAGAGGGACAGGGACTACGAGCAGTACTTC
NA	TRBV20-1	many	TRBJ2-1	CSAHPRELWFF	TGCAGTGCTCACCCACGGGAGCTTTGGTTCTTC
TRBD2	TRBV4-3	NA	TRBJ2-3	CASSQGVAGVTDTQYF	TGCGCCAGCAGCCAAGGAGTAGCGGGAGTCACAGATACGCAGTATTTT
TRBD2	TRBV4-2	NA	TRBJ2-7	CASSQDLVAGHHEQYF	TGTGCCAGCAGCCAAGATCTAGTAGCGGGACACCACGAGCAGTACTTC
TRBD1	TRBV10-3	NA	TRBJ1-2	CAISERDRGLGGYTF	TGTGCCATCAGTGAGAGGGACAGGGGGCTTGGAGGCTACACCTTC
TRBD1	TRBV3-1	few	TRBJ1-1	CASSPGGTANTEAFF	TGTGCCAGCAGCCCCGGGGGGACAGCGAACACTGAAGCTTTCTTT
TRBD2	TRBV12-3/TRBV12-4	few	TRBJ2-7	CATRTSGAYEQYF	TGTGCCACCCGGACTAGCGGGGCCTACGAGCAGTACTTC
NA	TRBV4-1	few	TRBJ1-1	CASSWGRQNTEAFF	TGCGCCAGCAGTTGGGGGAGGCAGAACACTGAAGCTTTCTTT
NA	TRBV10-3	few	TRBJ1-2	CAISEVGIGGYTF	TGTGCCATCAGTGAGGTTGGAATTGGAGGCTACACCTTC
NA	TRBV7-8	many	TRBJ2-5	CASRAERYQETQYF	TGTGCCAGCAGGGCAGAACGATACCAAGAGACCCAGTACTTC
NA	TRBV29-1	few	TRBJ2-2	CSAINTGELFF	TGCAGCGCCATAAACACCGGGGAGCTGTTTTTT
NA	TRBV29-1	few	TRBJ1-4	CSVLVTTTNEKLFF	TGCAGCGTTCTCGTCACGACAACTAATGAAAAACTGTTTTTT
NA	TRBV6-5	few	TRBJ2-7	CASSHAGYEQYF	TGTGCCAGCAGCCACGCAGGGTACGAGCAGTACTTC
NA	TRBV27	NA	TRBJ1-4	CASSLWGGATNEKLFF	TGTGCCAGCAGTTTGTGGGGGGGCGCAACTAATGAAAAACTGTTTTTT
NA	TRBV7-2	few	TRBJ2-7	CASSLVGTNSYEQYF	TGTGCCAGCAGCTTAGTAGGCACGAACTCCTACGAGCAGTACTTC
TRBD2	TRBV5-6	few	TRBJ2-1	CASSVPGLAGVDEQFF	TGTGCCAGCAGCGTCCCTGGACTAGCGGGAGTGGATGAGCAGTTCTTC
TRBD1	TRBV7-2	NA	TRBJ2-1	CASSLDVGTGYNEQFF	TGTGCCAGCAGCCTAGACGTTGGGACAGGATACAATGAGCAGTTCTTC
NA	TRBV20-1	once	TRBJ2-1	CSVLADSSYNEQFF	TGCAGTGTTTTAGCGGATTCCTCCTACAATGAGCAGTTCTTC
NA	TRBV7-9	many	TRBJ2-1	CASSLASNEQFF	TGTGCCAGCAGCTTAGCCTCCAATGAGCAGTTCTTC
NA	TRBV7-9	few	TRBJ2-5	CASSLPRDQETQYF	TGTGCCAGCAGCCTACCCAGGGACCAAGAGACCCAGTACTTC
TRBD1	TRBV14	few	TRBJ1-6	CASSRTLGQGRNSPLHF	TGTGCCAGCAGCCGAACGCTAGGACAGGGAAGGAATTCACCCCTCCACTTT
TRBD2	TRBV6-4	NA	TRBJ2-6	CASSRPNAGGTLSGANVLTF	TGTGCCAGCAGTCGACCGAACGCGGGAGGAACCCTCTCTGGGGCCAACGTCCTGACTTTC
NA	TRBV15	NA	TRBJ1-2	CATSRGPPIYGYTF	TGTGCCACCAGCAGAGGGCCTCCGATCTATGGCTACACCTTC
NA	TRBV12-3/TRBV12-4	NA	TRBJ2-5	CASSLWQGSGETQYF	TGTGCCAGCAGTTTATGGCAGGGAAGTGGGGAGACCCAGTACTTC
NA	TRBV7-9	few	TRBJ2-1	CASSLIGGAYYNEQFF	TGTGCCAGCAGCTTAATTGGGGGAGCATACTACAATGAGCAGTTCTTC
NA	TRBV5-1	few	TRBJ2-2	CASSLPGGVSGELFF	TGCGCCAGCAGCTTGCCAGGTGGGGTCTCCGGGGAGCTGTTTTTT
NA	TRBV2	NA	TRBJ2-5	CASSDRIQETQYF	TGTGCCAGCAGTGACAGGATACAAGAGACCCAGTACTTC
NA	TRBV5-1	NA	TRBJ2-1	CASIGEPSSYNEQFF	TGCGCCAGCATTGGCGAACCTAGCTCCTACAATGAGCAGTTCTTC
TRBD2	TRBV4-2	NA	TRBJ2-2	CASSQTGLANGELFF	TGTGCCAGCAGCCAAACGGGACTAGCGAACGGGGAGCTGTTTTTT
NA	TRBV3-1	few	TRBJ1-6	CASSQESRYSPLHF	TGTGCCAGCAGCCAAGAAAGCCGTTATTCACCCCTCCACTTT
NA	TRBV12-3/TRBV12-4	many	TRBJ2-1	CASSSGAENEQFF	TGTGCCAGCAGCTCCGGGGCCGAGAATGAGCAGTTCTTC